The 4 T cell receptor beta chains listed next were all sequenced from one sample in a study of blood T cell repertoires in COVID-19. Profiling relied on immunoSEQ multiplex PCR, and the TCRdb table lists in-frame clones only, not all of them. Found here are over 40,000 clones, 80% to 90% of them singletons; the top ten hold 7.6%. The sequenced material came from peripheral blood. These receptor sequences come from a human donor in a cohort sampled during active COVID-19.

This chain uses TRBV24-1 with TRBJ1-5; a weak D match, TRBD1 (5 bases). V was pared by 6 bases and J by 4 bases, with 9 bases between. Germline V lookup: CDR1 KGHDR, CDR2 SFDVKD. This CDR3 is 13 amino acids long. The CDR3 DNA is TGTGCCACCAGTAGGCCAGGGAATCAGCCCCAGCATTTT. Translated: CATSRPGNQPQHF.

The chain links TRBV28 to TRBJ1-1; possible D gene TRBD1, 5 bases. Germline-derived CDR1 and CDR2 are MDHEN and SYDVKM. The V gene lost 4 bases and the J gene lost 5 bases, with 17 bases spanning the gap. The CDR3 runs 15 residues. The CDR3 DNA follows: TGTGCCAGCAGTTCCCTTGGAGGGGCAGGAACTGAAGCTTTCTTT. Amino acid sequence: CASSSLGGAGTEAFF.

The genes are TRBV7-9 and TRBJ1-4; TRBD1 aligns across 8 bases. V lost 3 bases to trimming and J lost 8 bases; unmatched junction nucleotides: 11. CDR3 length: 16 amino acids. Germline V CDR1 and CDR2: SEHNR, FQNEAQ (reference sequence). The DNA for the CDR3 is TGTGCCAGCAGCTTCGCGATGGACAGGGTTGGGGAAAAACTGTTTTTT. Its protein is CASSFAMDRVGEKLFF. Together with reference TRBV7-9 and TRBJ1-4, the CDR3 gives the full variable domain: DTGVSQNPRHKITKRGQNVTFRCDPISEHNRLYWYRQTLGQGPEFLTYFQNEAQLEKSRLLSDRFSAERPKGSFSTLEIQRTEQGDSAMYLCASSFAMDRVGEKLFFGSGTQLSVL.

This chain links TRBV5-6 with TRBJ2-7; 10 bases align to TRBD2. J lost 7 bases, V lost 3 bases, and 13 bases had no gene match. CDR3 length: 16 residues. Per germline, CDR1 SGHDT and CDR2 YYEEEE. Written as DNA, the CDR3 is TGTGCCAGCAGCTCCCGGGAAGCGGGAGGGCCGGTTGAGCAGTACTTC. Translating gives CASSSREAGGPVEQYF.